This T cell receptor (beta chain) is drawn from a study of blood T cells in healthy people across ages. Germline CDR1 and CDR2: LGHDT and YNNKEL (reference sequence). Trimming stripped 5 bases from V and 2 bases from J, with 12 bases between. The CDR3 extends over 14 amino acids. This clonotype was counted between two and nine times. The use of a sample-barcoded 5' primer and a J-beta primer mix characterized a second PCR of roughly 7 to 12 cycles. TCRdb reprocessed the 5' RACE reads via MiXCR and lists one record per CDR3 protein. The sample has 780,000 or so distinct CDR3 sequences, around 25% seen once. In each sample, at least 7 million PBMCs were isolated. The same data also went into a second study, on T cells of mothers and their children. This second report adds: Slightly higher overlap, not significant, was seen in related mother-child pairs than in unrelated pairs.

The specimen sequenced was blood. This chain joins TRBV3-1 and TRBJ2-5, with D uncertain. This clonotype was obtained from a boy aged 5-17 years in good health. The CDR3 sequence is CASSARREQETQYF. CDR3 sequence (DNA): TGTGCCAGCAGCGCCCGACGAGAACAAGAGACCCAGTACTTC.